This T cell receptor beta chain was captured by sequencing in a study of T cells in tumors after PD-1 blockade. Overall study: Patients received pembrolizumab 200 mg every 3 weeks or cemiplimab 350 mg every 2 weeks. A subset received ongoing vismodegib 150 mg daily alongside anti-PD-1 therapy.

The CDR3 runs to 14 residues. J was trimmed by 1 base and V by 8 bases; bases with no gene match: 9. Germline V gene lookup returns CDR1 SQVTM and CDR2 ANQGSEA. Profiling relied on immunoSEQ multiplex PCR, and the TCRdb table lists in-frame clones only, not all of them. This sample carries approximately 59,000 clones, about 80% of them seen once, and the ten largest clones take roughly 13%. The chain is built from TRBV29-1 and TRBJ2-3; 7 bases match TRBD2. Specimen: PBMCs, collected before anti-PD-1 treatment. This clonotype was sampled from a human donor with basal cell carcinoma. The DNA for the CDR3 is TGCAGCTCATTGGGACTATCTGGCACAGATACGCAGTATTTT. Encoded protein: CSSLGLSGTDTQYF.